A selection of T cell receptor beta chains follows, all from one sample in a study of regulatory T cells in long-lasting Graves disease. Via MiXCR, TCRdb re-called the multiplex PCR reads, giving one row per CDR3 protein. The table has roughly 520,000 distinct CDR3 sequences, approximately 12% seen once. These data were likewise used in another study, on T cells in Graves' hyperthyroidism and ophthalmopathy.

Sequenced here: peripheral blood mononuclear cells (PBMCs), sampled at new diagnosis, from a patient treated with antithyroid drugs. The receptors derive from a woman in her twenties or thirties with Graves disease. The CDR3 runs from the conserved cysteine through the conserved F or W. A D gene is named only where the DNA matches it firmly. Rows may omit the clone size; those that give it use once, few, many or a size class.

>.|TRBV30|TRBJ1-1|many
CAWRRPRIMNTEAFF
TGTGCCTGGAGGAGACCGAGGATCATGAACACTGAAGCTTTCTTT
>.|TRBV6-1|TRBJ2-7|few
CASRGTNGPLEQYF
TGTGCCAGCAGGGGTACTAACGGGCCCCTCGAGCAGTACTTC
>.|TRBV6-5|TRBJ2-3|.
CASSYGFQQGPDTQYF
TGTGCCAGCAGTTATGGATTTCAACAGGGACCAGATACGCAGTATTTT
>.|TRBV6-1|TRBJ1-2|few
CASSQKMGGYTF
TGTGCCAGCAGCCAAAAAATGGGTGGCTACACCTTC
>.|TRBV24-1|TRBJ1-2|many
CATSDPIMGDRYGYTF
TGTGCCACCAGTGATCCTATTATGGGGGATCGTTATGGCTACACCTTC
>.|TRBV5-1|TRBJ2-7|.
CASSLTGFVDEQYF
TGCGCCAGCAGCTTGACAGGATTTGTGGACGAGCAGTACTTC
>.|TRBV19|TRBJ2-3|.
CASSIAGSNTDTQYF
TGTGCCAGTTCGATCGCAGGGTCTAACACAGATACGCAGTATTTT
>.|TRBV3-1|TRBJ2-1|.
CASSQVAALFSYNEQFF
TGTGCCAGCAGCCAAGTTGCAGCCCTTTTCTCCTACAATGAGCAGTTCTTC
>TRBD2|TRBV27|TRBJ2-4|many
CASSRTSGNHIQYF
TGTGCCAGCAGTAGGACTAGCGGGAACCACATTCAGTACTTC
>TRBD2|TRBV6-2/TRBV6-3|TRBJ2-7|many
CASSGGLTSSYEQYF
TGTGCCAGCAGTGGGGGACTAACTTCCTCCTACGAGCAGTACTTC
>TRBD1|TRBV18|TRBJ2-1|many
CASSRDRDEQFF
TGTGCCAGCTCACGGGACAGGGATGAGCAGTTCTTC
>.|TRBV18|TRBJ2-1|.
CASSGGGRSYNEQFF
TGTGCCAGCTCAGGAGGGGGCCGGTCCTACAATGAGCAGTTCTTC
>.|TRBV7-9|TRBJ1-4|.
CASSWRTDEKLFF
TGTGCCAGCAGCTGGAGAACAGATGAAAAACTGTTTTTT
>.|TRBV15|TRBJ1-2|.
CATSREGQVVGGYTF
TGTGCCACCAGCAGAGAAGGTCAAGTGGTTGGAGGCTACACCTTC
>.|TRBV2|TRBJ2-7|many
CASRYDFYEQYF
TGTGCCAGCCGTTATGATTTCTACGAGCAGTACTTC
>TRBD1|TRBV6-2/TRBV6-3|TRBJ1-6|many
CASSAGTVGSPLHF
TGTGCCAGCAGCGCCGGGACAGTGGGTTCACCCCTCCACTTT
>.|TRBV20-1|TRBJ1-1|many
CSARVGGLNTEAFF
TGCAGTGCTAGAGTGGGGGGCTTGAACACTGAAGCTTTCTTT
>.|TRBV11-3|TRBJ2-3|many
CASSLGLAPSTDTQYF
TGTGCCAGCAGCTTAGGATTAGCGCCTAGCACAGATACGCAGTATTTT
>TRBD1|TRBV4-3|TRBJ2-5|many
CASSQATGEETQYF
TGCGCCAGCAGCCAAGCGACAGGGGAGGAGACCCAGTACTTC
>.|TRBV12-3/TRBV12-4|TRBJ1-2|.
CASFPWTQGLGGYTF
TGTGCCAGCTTCCCATGGACACAGGGTTTGGGGGGCTACACCTTC
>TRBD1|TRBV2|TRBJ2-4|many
CASSTGEWAKNIQYF
TGTGCCAGCAGTACAGGGGAATGGGCCAAAAACATTCAGTACTTC
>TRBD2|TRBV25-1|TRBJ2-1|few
CASRSGGHNEQFF
TGTGCCAGCAGATCGGGAGGGCACAATGAGCAGTTCTTC
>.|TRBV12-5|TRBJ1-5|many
CASGFNIDGYSNQPQHF
TGTGCTAGTGGTTTCAACATCGACGGGTATAGCAATCAGCCCCAGCATTTT
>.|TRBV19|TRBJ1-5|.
CASSIGPGRGGNQPQHF
TGTGCCAGTAGTATAGGACCCGGAAGGGGTGGGAATCAGCCCCAGCATTTT
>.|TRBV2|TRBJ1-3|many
CASSYSRAFSGNTIYF
TGTGCCAGCAGTTATAGCAGGGCATTCTCTGGAAACACCATATATTTT
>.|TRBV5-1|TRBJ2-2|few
CASSPLPNTGELFF
TGCGCCAGCAGCCCCCTTCCGAACACCGGGGAGCTGTTTTTT
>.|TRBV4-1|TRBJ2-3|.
CASSQEGLFGDTQYF
TGCGCCAGCAGCCAAGAAGGACTATTCGGAGATACGCAGTATTTT
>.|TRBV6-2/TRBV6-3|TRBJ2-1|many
CASRQQGSSYNEQFF
TGTGCCAGCAGACAACAGGGAAGCTCCTACAATGAGCAGTTCTTC
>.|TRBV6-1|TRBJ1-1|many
CASSPAFSPTEAFF
TGTGCCAGCAGTCCCGCTTTCAGCCCCACTGAAGCTTTCTTT